Listed below are T cell receptor beta chains from one sample, sequenced in a study of identical twins. One entry per CDR3 protein, called by TCRdb with MiXCR from the 5' RACE reads. The sample carries approximately 1.8 million distinct CDR3 sequences, less than 40% recorded once. The sample comprised cord blood. The receptors shown here come from a newborn girl in good health. CDR3s include the opening cysteine and the closing phenylalanine or tryptophan. The D gene is left open where the match is weak. Clone size is shown for a subset of rows, as once, few, many or a class of expanded clone.

v_gene: TRBV3-1; j_gene: TRBJ1-6; abundance: .; d_gene: TRBD1; CDR3aa: CASSPDRDSPLHF; CDR3nt: TGTGCCAGCAGCCCCGACAGGGATTCACCCCTCCACTTT
v_gene: TRBV2; j_gene: TRBJ2-7; abundance: many; d_gene: .; CDR3aa: CASSEVSYEQYF; CDR3nt: TGTGCCAGCAGTGAGGTCTCCTACGAGCAGTACTTC
v_gene: TRBV9; j_gene: TRBJ1-4; abundance: few; d_gene: .; CDR3aa: CASSVDGQRGEKLFF; CDR3nt: TGTGCCAGCAGCGTAGATGGACAAAGGGGTGAAAAACTGTTTTTT
v_gene: TRBV5-1; j_gene: TRBJ2-5; abundance: .; d_gene: .; CDR3aa: CASSFVRVQETQYF; CDR3nt: TGCGCCAGCAGCTTTGTCAGGGTACAAGAGACCCAGTACTTC
v_gene: TRBV11-2; j_gene: TRBJ1-3; abundance: .; d_gene: TRBD1; CDR3aa: CASSQLRGRLGNTIYF; CDR3nt: TGTGCCAGCAGCCAACTGAGGGGGCGACTTGGAAACACCATATATTTT
v_gene: TRBV10-3; j_gene: TRBJ2-1; abundance: few; d_gene: .; CDR3aa: CARQPSRSSPYNEQFF; CDR3nt: TGTGCCAGGCAGCCATCTCGGAGTAGCCCCTACAATGAGCAGTTCTTC
v_gene: TRBV20-1; j_gene: TRBJ2-4; abundance: .; d_gene: .; CDR3aa: CSARRVDKNIQYF; CDR3nt: TGCAGTGCTAGAAGGGTGGACAAAAACATTCAGTACTTC
v_gene: TRBV7-8; j_gene: TRBJ2-7; abundance: .; d_gene: TRBD1; CDR3aa: CASSLTRTGGNEQYF; CDR3nt: TGTGCCAGCAGCTTAACCCGGACAGGGGGAAACGAGCAGTACTTC
v_gene: TRBV29-1; j_gene: TRBJ2-7; abundance: few; d_gene: .; CDR3aa: CSVEVDSTATYEQYF; CDR3nt: TGCAGCGTTGAAGTTGATTCTACAGCAACCTACGAGCAGTACTTC
v_gene: TRBV3-1; j_gene: TRBJ1-4; abundance: few; d_gene: TRBD1; CDR3aa: CASSQVQGNEKLFF; CDR3nt: TGTGCCAGCAGCCAAGTACAGGGGAATGAAAAACTGTTTTTT
v_gene: TRBV20-1; j_gene: TRBJ1-4; abundance: few; d_gene: .; CDR3aa: CSATPTGWTNEKLFF; CDR3nt: TGCAGTGCTACTCCCACAGGGTGGACCAATGAAAAACTGTTTTTT
v_gene: TRBV20-1; j_gene: TRBJ2-1; abundance: once; d_gene: .; CDR3aa: CSANIPQGPHNEQFF; CDR3nt: TGCAGTGCTAATATCCCCCAAGGGCCCCACAATGAGCAGTTCTTC
v_gene: TRBV3-1; j_gene: TRBJ2-1; abundance: .; d_gene: TRBD2; CDR3aa: CASSHWTSGSYNEQFF; CDR3nt: TGTGCCAGCAGCCACTGGACTAGCGGCTCCTACAATGAGCAGTTCTTC
v_gene: TRBV3-1; j_gene: TRBJ2-7; abundance: few; d_gene: TRBD2; CDR3aa: CASSRNLLAGNNEQYF; CDR3nt: TGTGCCAGCAGCCGAAACCTACTAGCGGGGAACAACGAGCAGTACTTC
v_gene: TRBV6-5; j_gene: TRBJ2-7; abundance: many; d_gene: .; CDR3aa: CASRSQLSTYEQYF; CDR3nt: TGTGCCAGCAGGTCACAGTTGTCGACCTACGAGCAGTACTTC
v_gene: TRBV6-1; j_gene: TRBJ2-3; abundance: .; d_gene: TRBD2; CDR3aa: CASSPGLAGGMFTDTQYF; CDR3nt: TGTGCCAGCAGCCCCGGACTAGCGGGGGGGATGTTCACAGATACGCAGTATTTT
v_gene: TRBV28; j_gene: TRBJ2-7; abundance: .; d_gene: TRBD1; CDR3aa: CASSFLQGRGPYEQYF; CDR3nt: TGTGCCAGCAGTTTCCTACAGGGAAGGGGGCCCTACGAGCAGTACTTC
v_gene: TRBV20-1; j_gene: TRBJ2-1; abundance: .; d_gene: TRBD2; CDR3aa: CSARGGSSGNEQFF; CDR3nt: TGCAGTGCTAGGGGCGGGAGCTCGGGCAATGAGCAGTTCTTC
v_gene: TRBV9; j_gene: TRBJ1-2; abundance: few; d_gene: .; CDR3aa: CASSVDQGIDRYTF; CDR3nt: TGTGCCAGCAGCGTAGACCAGGGGATCGATCGCTACACCTTC
v_gene: TRBV15; j_gene: TRBJ2-1; abundance: .; d_gene: TRBD1; CDR3aa: CATSSGLDRAFSNEQFF; CDR3nt: TGTGCCACCAGCAGCGGGCTCGACAGGGCCTTTAGCAATGAGCAGTTCTTC
v_gene: TRBV30; j_gene: TRBJ2-2; abundance: .; d_gene: TRBD2; CDR3aa: CACQNLMRGGPVSGELFF; CDR3nt: TGTGCCTGCCAGAATCTTATGCGGGGGGGCCCGGTATCCGGGGAGCTGTTTTTT
v_gene: TRBV29-1; j_gene: TRBJ1-2; abundance: many; d_gene: .; CDR3aa: CSAPGPLAPNYGYTF; CDR3nt: TGCAGCGCTCCGGGTCCCCTCGCCCCTAACTATGGCTACACCTTC
v_gene: TRBV12-5; j_gene: TRBJ2-1; abundance: .; d_gene: .; CDR3aa: CASGLWPRDNEQFF; CDR3nt: TGTGCTAGTGGTTTGTGGCCCAGAGACAATGAGCAGTTCTTC
v_gene: TRBV24-1; j_gene: TRBJ2-3; abundance: few; d_gene: TRBD2; CDR3aa: CATSGLAGADTQYF; CDR3nt: TGTGCCACCAGTGGGCTAGCGGGAGCAGATACGCAGTATTTT
v_gene: TRBV15; j_gene: TRBJ1-2; abundance: few; d_gene: .; CDR3aa: CATSDSYYPGYTF; CDR3nt: TGTGCCACCTCGGACAGCTACTATCCTGGCTACACCTTC
v_gene: TRBV2; j_gene: TRBJ1-2; abundance: .; d_gene: .; CDR3aa: CASSEALFLASYGYTF; CDR3nt: TGTGCCAGCAGTGAAGCGCTTTTTTTGGCCTCCTATGGCTACACCTTC
v_gene: TRBV6-5; j_gene: TRBJ2-1; abundance: .; d_gene: .; CDR3aa: CASSYSSELYNEQFF; CDR3nt: TGTGCCAGCAGTTACTCTAGCGAATTATACAATGAGCAGTTCTTC
v_gene: TRBV28; j_gene: TRBJ2-7; abundance: .; d_gene: .; CDR3aa: CASSLFTGRPSSYEQYF; CDR3nt: TGTGCCAGCAGTTTGTTTACGGGACGGCCGAGCTCCTACGAGCAGTACTTC
v_gene: TRBV20-1; j_gene: TRBJ1-2; abundance: .; d_gene: TRBD1; CDR3aa: CSARAQGDYGYTF; CDR3nt: TGCAGTGCTAGGGCACAGGGGGACTATGGCTACACCTTC
v_gene: TRBV5-5; j_gene: TRBJ1-2; abundance: .; d_gene: .; CDR3aa: CASSLLAGDGYGYTF; CDR3nt: TGTGCCAGCAGCTTGTTAGCAGGGGACGGTTATGGCTACACCTTC
v_gene: TRBV15; j_gene: TRBJ2-4; abundance: few; d_gene: TRBD2; CDR3aa: CATSRLAGDIQYF; CDR3nt: TGTGCCACCAGCAGACTAGCGGGGGACATTCAGTACTTC
v_gene: TRBV20-1; j_gene: TRBJ1-2; abundance: .; d_gene: .; CDR3aa: CSARLGRPANYGYTF; CDR3nt: TGCAGTGCTCGATTGGGGAGGCCCGCTAACTATGGCTACACCTTC
v_gene: TRBV6-5; j_gene: TRBJ1-2; abundance: few; d_gene: TRBD1; CDR3aa: CASSQGQAIYGYTF; CDR3nt: TGTGCCAGCAGTCAGGGACAGGCCATCTATGGCTACACCTTC
v_gene: TRBV4-2; j_gene: TRBJ2-1; abundance: few; d_gene: TRBD2; CDR3aa: CASSPAGGHEQFF; CDR3nt: TGTGCCAGCAGCCCAGCGGGGGGCCATGAGCAGTTCTTC
v_gene: TRBV13; j_gene: TRBJ2-1; abundance: few; d_gene: .; CDR3aa: CASSLGREPSSYNEQFF; CDR3nt: TGTGCCAGCAGCTTAGGCCGGGAGCCGAGCTCCTACAATGAGCAGTTCTTC
v_gene: TRBV2; j_gene: TRBJ2-5; abundance: .; d_gene: .; CDR3aa: CASRQTDKETQYF; CDR3nt: TGTGCCAGCAGGCAGACGGACAAGGAGACCCAGTACTTC
v_gene: TRBV28; j_gene: TRBJ2-2; abundance: .; d_gene: .; CDR3aa: CASSLGHTGGLFF; CDR3nt: TGTGCCAGCAGTTTAGGGCACACCGGGGGGCTGTTTTTT
v_gene: TRBV20-1; j_gene: TRBJ1-5; abundance: .; d_gene: .; CDR3aa: CSASRRRPGSNQPQHF; CDR3nt: TGCAGTGCTAGTCGTCGGCGCCCGGGGAGCAATCAGCCCCAGCATTTT
v_gene: TRBV20-1; j_gene: TRBJ2-7; abundance: .; d_gene: TRBD2; CDR3aa: CSALLGTSGGYEQYF; CDR3nt: TGCAGTGCTTTATTAGGGACGTCGGGGGGCTACGAGCAGTACTTC
v_gene: TRBV27; j_gene: TRBJ2-1; abundance: .; d_gene: TRBD2; CDR3aa: CASRQRTSGSSYNEQFF; CDR3nt: TGTGCCAGCAGGCAACGGACTAGCGGGTCTTCCTACAATGAGCAGTTCTTC
v_gene: TRBV2; j_gene: TRBJ2-5; abundance: .; d_gene: .; CDR3aa: CASSTRDMGETQYF; CDR3nt: TGTGCCAGCAGTACCCGGGACATGGGGGAGACCCAGTACTTC
v_gene: TRBV27; j_gene: TRBJ1-5; abundance: .; d_gene: TRBD1; CDR3aa: CASSSPGQGPYQPQHF; CDR3nt: TGTGCCAGCAGTTCACCGGGACAGGGGCCCTATCAGCCCCAGCATTTT
v_gene: TRBV5-1; j_gene: TRBJ2-1; abundance: .; d_gene: .; CDR3aa: CASSPFFQENEQFF; CDR3nt: TGCGCCAGCAGCCCGTTCTTCCAAGAGAATGAGCAGTTCTTC
v_gene: TRBV12-3/TRBV12-4; j_gene: TRBJ2-3; abundance: .; d_gene: .; CDR3aa: CASSFAQGRTDTQYF; CDR3nt: TGTGCCAGCAGTTTCGCACAGGGGAGGACAGATACGCAGTATTTT
v_gene: TRBV25-1; j_gene: TRBJ2-4; abundance: few; d_gene: TRBD2; CDR3aa: CASSPTSGRGAKNIQYF; CDR3nt: TGTGCCAGCAGTCCGACTAGCGGGAGAGGGGCCAAAAACATTCAGTACTTC
v_gene: TRBV13; j_gene: TRBJ2-7; abundance: few; d_gene: .; CDR3aa: CASSSSILYYEQYF; CDR3nt: TGTGCCAGCAGCTCTTCGATTCTATACTACGAGCAGTACTTC
v_gene: TRBV24-1; j_gene: TRBJ1-2; abundance: .; d_gene: .; CDR3aa: CATSGPPYYGYTF; CDR3nt: TGTGCCACCAGTGGTCCCCCGTACTATGGCTACACCTTC
v_gene: TRBV20-1; j_gene: TRBJ2-3; abundance: .; d_gene: TRBD1; CDR3aa: CSATPGGDTQYF; CDR3nt: TGCAGTGCTACCCCAGGGGGAGATACGCAGTATTTT
v_gene: TRBV4-2; j_gene: TRBJ2-3; abundance: .; d_gene: .; CDR3aa: CASSQLPGRTLTDTQYF; CDR3nt: TGTGCCAGCAGCCAACTCCCTGGGAGGACGCTCACAGATACGCAGTATTTT
v_gene: TRBV7-9; j_gene: TRBJ1-1; abundance: .; d_gene: TRBD1; CDR3aa: CASSLGGQGRTEAFF; CDR3nt: TGTGCCAGCAGCTTAGGCGGACAGGGGAGGACTGAAGCTTTCTTT